This T cell receptor beta chain was recorded in a study of regulatory T cells in long-lasting Graves disease. This clonotype was recorded many times. iRepertoire HTBI primers and Arm-PCR of CDR3 regions built TCR beta libraries. TCRdb used MiXCR to reprocess the multiplex PCR reads, holding one entry per CDR3 protein. The sample consists of 450,000 to 500,000 distinct CDR3 sequences, around 15% of them appearing once. Documented time point: newly diagnosed GD, antithyroid drugs for less than 3 months. Researchers made the TCR library from RNA that was extracted from PBMCs. CDR1 WSHSY and CDR2 SAAADI come from the germline V gene. V was trimmed by 3 bases and J by 5 bases, leaving 7 bases between them. The CDR3 contains 13 residues. The sample also formed part of further work on T cells in Graves' hyperthyroidism and ophthalmopathy.

The rearrangement uses TRBV10-2 and TRBJ2-2; D is ambiguous. Sequencing was performed on peripheral blood mononuclear cells (PBMCs), taken at new diagnosis, from a patient treated with antithyroid drugs. This receptor was taken from a man aged 35 to 55 with Graves disease. The CDR3 sequence: CASSDKVTGELFF. The CDR3 bases are TGCGCCAGCAGTGATAAGGTGACCGGGGAGCTGTTTTTT.